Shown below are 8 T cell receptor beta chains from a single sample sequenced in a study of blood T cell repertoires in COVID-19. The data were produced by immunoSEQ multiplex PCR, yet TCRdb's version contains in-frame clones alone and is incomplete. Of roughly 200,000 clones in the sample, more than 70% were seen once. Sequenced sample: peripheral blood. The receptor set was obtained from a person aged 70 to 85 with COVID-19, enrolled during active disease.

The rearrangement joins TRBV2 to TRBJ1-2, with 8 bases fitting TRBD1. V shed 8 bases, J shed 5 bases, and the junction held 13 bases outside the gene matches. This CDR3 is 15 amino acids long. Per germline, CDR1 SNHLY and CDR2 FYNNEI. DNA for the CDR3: TGTGCCAGCTGGACCGGGACAGGCGACCTTTATGGCTACACCTTC. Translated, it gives CASWTGTGDLYGYTF.

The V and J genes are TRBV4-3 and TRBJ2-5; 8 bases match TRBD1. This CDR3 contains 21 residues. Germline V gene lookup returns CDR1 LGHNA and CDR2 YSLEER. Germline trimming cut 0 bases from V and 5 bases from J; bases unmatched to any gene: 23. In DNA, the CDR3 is TGCGCCAGCAGCCAAGATAATGGGTTCGGACAGGGAATCAGGAGTCGGGAGACCCAGTACTTC. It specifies CASSQDNGFGQGIRSRETQYF.

CDR3 protein: CAWRVGPVAGELFF. The CDR3 nucleotides read TGTGCCTGGAGGGTGGGGCCCGTCGCCGGGGAGCTGTTTTTT. The chain couples TRBV30 to TRBJ2-2, with D maybe TRBD1 (5 bases). The V end lost 3 bases, the J end lost 6 bases, and 14 bases lay between the germline ends. Germline loops: CDR1 GTSNPN, CDR2 SVGIG (reference sequence). The CDR3 contains 14 residues.

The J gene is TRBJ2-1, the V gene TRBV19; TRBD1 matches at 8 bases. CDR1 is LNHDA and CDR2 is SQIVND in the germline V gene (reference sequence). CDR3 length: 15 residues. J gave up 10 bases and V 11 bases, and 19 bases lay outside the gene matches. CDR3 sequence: CACYRGTPEQGEQFF. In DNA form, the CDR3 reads TGTGCCTGCTACAGGGGGACGCCCGAACAAGGGGAGCAGTTCTTC.

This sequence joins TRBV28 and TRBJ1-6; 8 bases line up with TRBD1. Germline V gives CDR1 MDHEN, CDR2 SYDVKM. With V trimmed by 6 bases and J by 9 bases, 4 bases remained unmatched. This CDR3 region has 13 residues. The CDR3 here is CASRRTGTSPLHF. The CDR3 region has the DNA TGTGCCAGCAGAAGGACAGGGACTTCACCCCTCCACTTT.

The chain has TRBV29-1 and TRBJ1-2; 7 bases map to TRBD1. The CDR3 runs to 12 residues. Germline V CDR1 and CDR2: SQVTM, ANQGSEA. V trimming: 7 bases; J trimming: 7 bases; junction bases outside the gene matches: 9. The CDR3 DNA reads TGCAGCGGAGGAGAAGGGGGCGTTGGCTACACCTTC. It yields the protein CSGGEGGVGYTF.

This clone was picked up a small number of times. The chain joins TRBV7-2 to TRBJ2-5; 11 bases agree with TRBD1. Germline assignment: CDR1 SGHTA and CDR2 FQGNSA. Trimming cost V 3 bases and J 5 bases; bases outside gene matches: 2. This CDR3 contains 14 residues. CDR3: CASSFGQGAETQYF. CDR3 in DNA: TGTGCCAGCAGCTTCGGACAGGGGGCGGAGACCCAGTACTTC.

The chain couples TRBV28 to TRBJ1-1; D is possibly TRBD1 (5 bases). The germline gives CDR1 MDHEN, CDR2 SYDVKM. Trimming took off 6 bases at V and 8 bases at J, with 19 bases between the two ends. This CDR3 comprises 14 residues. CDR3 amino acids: CASRGRVVWGEAFF. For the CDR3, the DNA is TGTGCCAGCAGAGGCAGGGTTGTTTGGGGCGAAGCTTTCTTT.